Presented here are 19 T cell receptor beta chains from one specimen sequenced in a study of shared clonotypes between healthy human individuals (dated by TCRdb to the early 2020s). The library came from the immunoSEQ multiplex PCR assay. In TCRdb, the immuneACCESS table is reduced to in-frame sequences with V and J assigned. These tables do not hold every clone; where another copy was compared, an unresolved V gene accounts for under half, and the others remain unexplained. Counted in this sample were roughly 1 million clones; around 82% of them appeared once. Of the sample, around 0.47% falls within the top ten clones. Sequencing was performed on memory CD4+ T cells from PBMCs. The meaning of the sample's cell subset or site label: CD45RA-negative fraction. These receptors came from a young man in good health. Some clones in this sample may be carry-over from other donors' samples.

The chain has TRBV19 and TRBJ2-7; weak D call: TRBD2 (5 bases). Germline loops: CDR1 LNHDA, CDR2 SQIVND (reference sequence). Between the trimmed V and J ends, which lost 1 base and 5 bases, there was a span of 15 bases. The CDR3 loop spans 15 amino acids. The CDR3 nucleotides read TGTGCCAGTAGTATAGCGACATGGGAGTATAACGAGCAGTACTTC. This translates into CASSIATWEYNEQYF.

The genes are TRBV4-3 and TRBJ2-3; D gene uncertain. Germline CDR1 LGHNA, CDR2 YSLEER. Trimming took off 0 bases at V and 2 bases at J, with 12 bases between the two ends. The CDR3 has 16 residues. The CDR3 loop is CASSQDYGLNTDTQYF. The CDR3 DNA follows: TGCGCCAGCAGCCAAGATTATGGGCTAAACACAGATACGCAGTATTTT.

The rearrangement uses TRBV5-1 and TRBJ2-5, with D perhaps TRBD2 (5 bases). The germline V gene has CDR1 SGHRS and CDR2 YFSETQ. The CDR3 covers 14 residues. Trimming took off 1 base at V and 5 bases at J, with 12 bases between the two ends. DNA for the CDR3: TGCGCCAGCAGCTTGTTCGGTAGCGCGGAGACCCAGTACTTC. Encoded protein: CASSLFGSAETQYF.

About this clone: Other DNA sequences within the sample encode an identical CDR3. The chain carries TRBV5-1 and TRBJ2-1; D is undetermined. Germline V gene sequence: CDR1 SGHRS, CDR2 YFSETQ. This CDR3 is 15 amino acids long. Trimming took off 0 bases at V and 2 bases at J, with 9 bases between the two ends. Here the CDR3 DNA reads TGCGCCAGCAGCTTGGTTCCAGGAACCTACAATGAGCAGTTCTTC. This sequence encodes CASSLVPGTYNEQFF.

This chain connects TRBV30 to TRBJ1-2; 8 nucleotides agree with TRBD1. V lost 2 bases, J lost 3 bases, and 8 bases stayed unmatched. Germline V CDR1 and CDR2: GTSNPN, SVGIG (reference sequence). The CDR3 sequence is 15 residues long. The CDR3 here is CAWSLPGQVYYGYTF. CDR3 DNA sequence: TGTGCCTGGAGTCTCCCGGGACAGGTATACTATGGCTACACCTTC.

This clone was picked up a small number of times. Additional DNA sequences in this sample encode the identical CDR3. The chain carries TRBV5-6 and TRBJ2-7; D not resolved. This CDR3 is 13 amino acids long. V dropped 0 bases and J dropped 5 bases, with 9 bases sitting between them. Germline V gene sequence: CDR1 SGHDT, CDR2 YYEEEE. The DNA for the CDR3 is TGTGCCAGCAGCTTGGGCCCCCGCGACGAGCAGTACTTC. Its protein is CASSLGPRDEQYF.

In this sample, this clone turned up many times. V and J are TRBV23-1 and TRBJ1-3; 8 nucleotides align to TRBD1. TRBV23-1 is treated as an ORF (open reading frame) with a function not yet certain. CDR3 length: 15 amino acids. V lost 6 bases and J lost 6; bases outside the gene matches: 10. The CDR3 sequence is CASSRVQGGVNTIYF. The DNA for the CDR3 is TGCGCCAGCAGCCGGGTACAGGGGGGTGTAAACACCATATATTTT.

The rearrangement joins TRBV2 to TRBJ2-2, with D tentatively TRBD2 (5 bases). The CDR3 loop spans 16 amino acids. The V and J ends lost 7 bases and 1 base respectively, with 16 bases between them. Germline assignment: CDR1 SNHLY and CDR2 FYNNEI. DNA of the CDR3: TGTGCCAGCACCCGGCTAAAACTAGAGAACACCGGGGAGCTGTTTTTT. Translation: CASTRLKLENTGELFF.

V is TRBV27 and J is TRBJ2-3; TRBD1 is a possible D gene (5 bases). From germline, CDR1 is MNHEY and CDR2 SMNVEV (reference sequence). Trimming shortened V by 2 bases and J by 0 bases, and 6 bases separated the two germline ends. CDR3 length: 14 amino acids. CDR3 nucleotide sequence: TGTGCCAGCAGTTTAGGGGCTAGCACAGATACGCAGTATTTT. Its translation: CASSLGASTDTQYF.

The chain combines TRBV13 with TRBJ2-7; 10 bases align to TRBD2. The germline V gene encodes CDR1 PRHDT and CDR2 FYEKMQ (reference sequence). This CDR3 has 14 amino acids. Losses at the gene ends were 6 bases for V and 5 bases for J; bases not matched to a gene: 7. As DNA, the CDR3 is TGTGCCAGCAGACTAGCGGGAAGTCGTGACGAGCAGTACTTC. Translating it yields CASRLAGSRDEQYF. Full variable domain (missing parts from reference TRBV13 and TRBJ2-7): AAGVIQSPRHLIKEKRETATLKCYPIPRHDTVYWYQQGPGQDPQFLISFYEKMQSDKGSIPDRFSAQQFSDYHSELNMSSLELGDSALYFCASRLAGSRDEQYFGPGTRLTVT.

This chain links TRBV7-3 with TRBJ1-1, with no clear D. Trimming cost V 2 bases and J 1 base, with 8 bases left between them. CDR3 length equals 14 residues. Germline V gene sequence: CDR1 SGHTA, CDR2 FQGTGA. CDR3 region: CASSLSAQNTEAFF. CDR3 coding DNA: TGTGCCAGCAGCTTATCTGCCCAGAACACTGAAGCTTTCTTT.

The CDR3 protein is CSAGVDTQYF. In DNA form, the CDR3 reads TGCAGTGCAGGGGTGGATACGCAGTATTTT. The rearrangement links TRBV20-1 to TRBJ2-3; D may be TRBD1 (5 bases). CDR3 length equals 10 residues. V shed 6 bases and J shed 6 bases, with 7 bases lying between them. Germline loops: CDR1 DFQATT, CDR2 SNEGSKA (reference sequence).

This chain joins TRBV6-5 and TRBJ1-3; no clear D. The CDR3 runs to 15 residues. From germline, CDR1 is MNHEY and CDR2 SVGAGI. V gave up 6 bases and J gave up 4 bases, with 16 bases separating them. DNA for the CDR3: TGTGCCAGCAGCCAACGGACGGGCACAGGAAACACCATATATTTT. Protein product: CASSQRTGTGNTIYF.

The chain uses TRBV14 and TRBJ2-5, with TRBD2 matching 10 bases. This CDR3 comprises 16 residues. V shed 4 bases and J 5 bases; nucleotides not matched to a gene: 10. CDR1 is SGHDN, CDR2 FVKESK, per germline. The CDR3, as DNA: TGTGCCAGCAGCCGATGGACTAGCGGAGGCGGGGAGACCCAGTACTTC. Translating it yields CASSRWTSGGGETQYF.

This rearrangement joins TRBV9 to TRBJ2-5; TRBD1 matches at 12 bases. The J segment lost 2 bases and the V segment lost 0 bases, leaving 2 bases of the junction unmatched. The CDR3 loop spans 16 amino acids. Germline CDR1 is SGDLS and CDR2 is YYNGEE. This chain's CDR3 is CASSVGDRGRQETQYF. The DNA for the CDR3 is TGTGCCAGCAGCGTAGGGGACAGGGGGCGACAAGAGACCCAGTACTTC.

The V call is TRBV25-1, the J call TRBJ1-1; D is unclear. Germline V lookup: CDR1 MGHDK, CDR2 SYGVNS. The CDR3 is 15 residues long. V lost 1 base and J 5 bases, leaving 14 bases between the germline ends. The CDR3 DNA is TGTGCCAGCAGTGAATCTGGCGGTGGGAGAACTGAAGCTTTCTTT. Translation: CASSESGGGRTEAFF.

Remarks on this clone: One base away lies a much larger clone, so this may be a sequencing read error. Other DNA sequences in the same sample also yield this CDR3. The chain recombines TRBV28 with TRBJ1-5; D ambiguous. V dropped 6 bases and J dropped 4 bases, with 4 bases sitting between them. CDR1 is MDHEN and CDR2 is SYDVKM in the germline V gene. The CDR3 is 11 residues long. CDR3 coding DNA: TGTGCCAGCAGCCAGAATCAGCCCCAGCATTTT. Protein: CASSQNQPQHF.

This chain uses TRBV6-6 with TRBJ2-1, with D possibly matching TRBD2 (6 bases). V lost 5 bases and J lost 8, with 16 bases in between. Germline values: CDR1 MNHNY, CDR2 SVGAGI (reference sequence). CDR3 length equals 14 residues. CDR3 amino acids: CASSSLGGVDEQFF. CDR3 nucleotides: TGTGCCAGCAGTAGTCTGGGGGGAGTGGATGAGCAGTTCTTC.

This clone has at least ten counts. Other DNA sequences in this sample translate to the same CDR3. The chain links TRBV2 to TRBJ2-1, with D possibly being TRBD2 (5 bases). Between the trimmed V and J ends, which lost 3 bases and 5 bases, there was a span of 14 bases. CDR3 length equals 15 residues. CDR1 and CDR2 (germline): SNHLY, FYNNEI. The CDR3 is CASSDEGARNNEQFF. CDR3 bases: TGTGCCAGCAGTGATGAGGGAGCTAGGAACAATGAGCAGTTCTTC.